The 3 T cell receptor beta chains below all came from one sample that was sequenced in a study of blood T cell repertoires in COVID-19. Only in-frame clones appear in the TCRdb table, and some are missing; sequencing was by immunoSEQ multiplex PCR. The repertoire holds more than 200,000 clones, with about nine tenths as singletons. Sequencing was done on a sample of peripheral blood. The receptors stem from an older woman with acute or convalescent COVID-19.

The V and J genes are TRBV12-5 and TRBJ2-1; 9 bases are shared with TRBD2. The length of the CDR3 is 16 residues. V trimming: 0 bases; J trimming: 7 bases; junction bases outside the gene matches: 7. The germline gives CDR1 LGHNT, CDR2 FRNRAP. The CDR3 DNA reads TGTGCTAGTGGTTTGGTACTGAGCGGGGGGTTGAATGAGCAGTTCTTC. Its protein product is CASGLVLSGGLNEQFF.

This clone occurred once. The chain recombines TRBV7-2 with TRBJ1-2, with 10 nucleotides matching TRBD1. This CDR3 spans 17 amino acids. The V segment lost 1 base and the J segment 6 bases; nucleotides outside the gene matches: 11. CDR1 and CDR2 from the germline V gene are SGHTA and FQGNSA. CDR3 DNA sequence: TGTGCCAGCAGCTTAGTACCTCCGGACAGGGGGGTAAATGGCTACACCTTC. Its protein is CASSLVPPDRGVNGYTF.

The chain's CDR3 is CASSQGQGSTGELFF. CDR3 DNA: TGTGCCAGCAGCCAGGGACAGGGCTCTACCGGGGAGCTGTTTTTT. The chain links TRBV2 to TRBJ2-2; 9 bases are shared with TRBD1. J was trimmed by 5 bases and V by 6 bases; bases with no gene match: 7. The CDR3 loop spans 15 amino acids. Germline CDR1 and CDR2: SNHLY and FYNNEI.